The source of this T cell receptor (beta chain) is a study of blood T cell repertoires in COVID-19. Study details: T cells, B-cell-depleted T cells, or PBMCs provided the cDNA or gDNA that served as material.

The CDR3 sequence is 17 residues long. Recovery meant two consecutive negative NP/OP PCR tests, professional clearance, or resolved symptoms. Under the authors' procedure: Nucleated cell counts were estimated from reference gene primer amplification. Sequencing was performed with immunoSEQ multiplex PCR; in TCRdb, only in-frame clones are kept and a portion is missing. That table furnishes V, J and clone size, whereas the DNA furnished D and trimming. Of 310,000 or so clones listed, 87% are singletons. The J gene is TRBJ1-6, the V gene TRBV21-1. TRBV21-1 is an annotated pseudogene. Sequenced material: PBMCs or T cells enriched from blood (not recorded which). The TCR was taken from a woman under 30 who had recovered from COVID-19. CDR3 sequence: CASSIAEDPVRNSPLHF. The CDR3 nucleotides are TGTGCCAGCAGCATAGCTGAGGATCCAGTGAGGAATTCACCCCTCCACTTT.